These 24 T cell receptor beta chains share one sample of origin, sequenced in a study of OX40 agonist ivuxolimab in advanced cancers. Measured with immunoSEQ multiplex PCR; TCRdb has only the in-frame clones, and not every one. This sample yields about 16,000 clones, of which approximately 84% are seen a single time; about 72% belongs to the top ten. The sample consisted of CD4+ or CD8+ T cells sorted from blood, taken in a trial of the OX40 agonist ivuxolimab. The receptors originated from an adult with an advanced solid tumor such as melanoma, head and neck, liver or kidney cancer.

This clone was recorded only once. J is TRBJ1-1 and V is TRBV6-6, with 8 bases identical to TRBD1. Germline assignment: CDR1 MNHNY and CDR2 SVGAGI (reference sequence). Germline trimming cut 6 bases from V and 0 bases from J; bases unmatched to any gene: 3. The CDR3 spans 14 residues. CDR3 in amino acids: CASRETGVNTEAFF. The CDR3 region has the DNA TGTGCCAGCAGGGAGACAGGGGTGAACACTGAAGCTTTCTTT.

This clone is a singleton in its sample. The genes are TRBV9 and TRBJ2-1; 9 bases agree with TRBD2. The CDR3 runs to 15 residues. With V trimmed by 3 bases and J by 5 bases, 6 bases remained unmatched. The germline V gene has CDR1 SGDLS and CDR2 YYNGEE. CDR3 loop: CASSGGLALDNEQFF. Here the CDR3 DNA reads TGTGCCAGCAGCGGGGGACTAGCATTGGACAATGAGCAGTTCTTC.

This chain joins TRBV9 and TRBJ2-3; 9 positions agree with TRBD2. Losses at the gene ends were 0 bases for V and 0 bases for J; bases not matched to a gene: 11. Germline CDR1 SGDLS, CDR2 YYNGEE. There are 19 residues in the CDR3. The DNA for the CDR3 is TGTGCCAGCAGCGTAGCTACGATTAGCGGGGGCCTTAGCACAGATACGCAGTATTTT. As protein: CASSVATISGGLSTDTQYF.

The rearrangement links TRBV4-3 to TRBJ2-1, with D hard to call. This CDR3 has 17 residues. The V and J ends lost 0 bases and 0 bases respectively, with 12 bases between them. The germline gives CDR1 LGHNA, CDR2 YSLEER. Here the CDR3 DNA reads TGCGCCAGCAGCCAAGATCAAGTGGAAAGCTCCTACAATGAGCAGTTCTTC. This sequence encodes CASSQDQVESSYNEQFF.

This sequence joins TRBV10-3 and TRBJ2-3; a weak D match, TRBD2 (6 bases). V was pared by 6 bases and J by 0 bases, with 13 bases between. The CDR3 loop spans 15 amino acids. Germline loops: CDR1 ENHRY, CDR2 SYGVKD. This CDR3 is CAISDTGESTDTQYF. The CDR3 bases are TGTGCCATCAGCGACACGGGGGAAAGCACAGATACGCAGTATTTT.

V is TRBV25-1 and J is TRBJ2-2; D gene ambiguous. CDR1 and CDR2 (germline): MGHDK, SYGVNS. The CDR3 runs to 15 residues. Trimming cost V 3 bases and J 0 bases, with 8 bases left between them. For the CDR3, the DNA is TGTGCCAGCAGTGATCTAGTCTCGAACACCGGGGAGCTGTTTTTT. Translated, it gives CASSDLVSNTGELFF.

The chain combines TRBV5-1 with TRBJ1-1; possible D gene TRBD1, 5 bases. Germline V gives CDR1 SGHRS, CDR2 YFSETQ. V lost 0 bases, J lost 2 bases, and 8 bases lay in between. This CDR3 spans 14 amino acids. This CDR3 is CASSLAGGNTEAFF. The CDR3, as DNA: TGCGCCAGCAGCTTGGCCGGGGGTAACACTGAAGCTTTCTTT.

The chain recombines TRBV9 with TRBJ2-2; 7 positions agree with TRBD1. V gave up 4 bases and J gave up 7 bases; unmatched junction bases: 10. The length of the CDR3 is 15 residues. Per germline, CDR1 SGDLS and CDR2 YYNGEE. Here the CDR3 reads CASSRGRGLDGELFF. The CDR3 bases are TGTGCCAGCAGCCGCGGAAGGGGGCTAGACGGGGAGCTGTTTTTT.

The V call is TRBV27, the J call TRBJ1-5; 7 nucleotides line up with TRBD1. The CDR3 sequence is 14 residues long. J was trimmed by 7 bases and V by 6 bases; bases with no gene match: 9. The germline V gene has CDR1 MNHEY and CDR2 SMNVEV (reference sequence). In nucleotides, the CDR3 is TGTGCCAGCAGCCAGATAGGGGGCGGGCAGCCCCAGCATTTT. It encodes CASSQIGGGQPQHF.

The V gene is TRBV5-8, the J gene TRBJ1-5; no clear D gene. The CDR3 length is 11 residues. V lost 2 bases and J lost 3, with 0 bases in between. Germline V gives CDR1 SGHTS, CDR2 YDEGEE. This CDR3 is CASSFNQPQHF. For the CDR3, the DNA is TGTGCCAGCAGCTTCAATCAGCCCCAGCATTTT. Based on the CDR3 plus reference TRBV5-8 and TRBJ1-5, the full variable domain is EAGVTQSPTHLIKTRGQQATLRCSPISGHTSVYWYQQALGLGLQFLLWYDEGEERNRGNFPPRFSGRQFPNYSSELNVNALELEDSALYLCASSFNQPQHFGDGTRLSIL.

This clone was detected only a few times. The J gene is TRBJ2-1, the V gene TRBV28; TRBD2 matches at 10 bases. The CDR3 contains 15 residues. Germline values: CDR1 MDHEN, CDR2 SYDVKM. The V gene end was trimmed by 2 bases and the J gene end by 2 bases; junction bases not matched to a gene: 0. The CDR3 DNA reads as TGTGCCAGCAGTTTAGGGACTAGCGCCTACAATGAGCAGTTCTTC. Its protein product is CASSLGTSAYNEQFF.

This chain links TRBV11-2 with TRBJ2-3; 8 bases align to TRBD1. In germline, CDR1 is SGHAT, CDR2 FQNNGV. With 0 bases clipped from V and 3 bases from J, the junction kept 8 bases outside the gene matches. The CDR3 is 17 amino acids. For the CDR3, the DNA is TGTGCCAGCAGCTTAGACCCCCGGGACAGGAGGACAGATACGCAGTATTTT. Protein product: CASSLDPRDRRTDTQYF.

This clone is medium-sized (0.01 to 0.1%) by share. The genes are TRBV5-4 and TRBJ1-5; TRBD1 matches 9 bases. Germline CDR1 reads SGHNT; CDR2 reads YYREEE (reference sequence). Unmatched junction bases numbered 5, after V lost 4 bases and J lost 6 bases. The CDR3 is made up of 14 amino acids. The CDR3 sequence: CASSTQGAGQPQHF. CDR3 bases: TGTGCCAGCAGCACACAGGGGGCGGGTCAGCCCCAGCATTTT.

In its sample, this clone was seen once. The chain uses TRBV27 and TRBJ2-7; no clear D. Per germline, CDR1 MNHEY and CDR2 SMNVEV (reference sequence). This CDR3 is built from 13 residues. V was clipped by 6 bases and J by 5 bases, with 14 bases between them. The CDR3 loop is CASRWGMGNEQYF. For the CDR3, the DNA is TGTGCCAGCAGGTGGGGAATGGGAAACGAGCAGTACTTC.

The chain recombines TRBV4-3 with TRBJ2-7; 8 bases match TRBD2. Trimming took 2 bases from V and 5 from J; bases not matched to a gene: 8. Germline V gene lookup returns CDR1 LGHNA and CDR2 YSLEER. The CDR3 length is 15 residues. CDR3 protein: CASSQTVRGGDEQYF. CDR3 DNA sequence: TGCGCCAGCAGCCAAACAGTCCGGGGGGGCGACGAGCAGTACTTC.

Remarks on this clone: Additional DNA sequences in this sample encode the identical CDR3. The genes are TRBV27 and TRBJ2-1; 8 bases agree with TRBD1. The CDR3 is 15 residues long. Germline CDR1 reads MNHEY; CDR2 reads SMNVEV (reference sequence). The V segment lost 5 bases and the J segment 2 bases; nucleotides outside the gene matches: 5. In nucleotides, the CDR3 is TGTGCCAGCAGTCAACAGGGGGAAACCTACAATGAGCAGTTCTTC. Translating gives CASSQQGETYNEQFF.

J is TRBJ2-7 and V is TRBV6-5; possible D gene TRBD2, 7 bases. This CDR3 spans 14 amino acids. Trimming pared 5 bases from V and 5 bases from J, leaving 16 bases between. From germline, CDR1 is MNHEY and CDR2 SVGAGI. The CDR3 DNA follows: TGTGCCAGCAGTCCAGGGGAAGCGGGAAACGAGCAGTACTTC. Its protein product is CASSPGEAGNEQYF.

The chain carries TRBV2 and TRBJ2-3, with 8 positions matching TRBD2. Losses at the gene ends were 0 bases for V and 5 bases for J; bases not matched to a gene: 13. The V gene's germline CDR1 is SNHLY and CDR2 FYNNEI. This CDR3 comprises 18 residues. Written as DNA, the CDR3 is TGTGCCAGCAGTGAAGCGTTACCCCAAGCGGGAGCCGGAGATACGCAGTATTTT. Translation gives CASSEALPQAGAGDTQYF. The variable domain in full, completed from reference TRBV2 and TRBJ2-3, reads EPEVTQTPSHQVTQMGQEVILRCVPISNHLYFYWYRQILGQKVEFLVSFYNNEISEKSEIFDDQFSVERPDGSNFTLKIRSTKLEDSAMYFCASSEALPQAGAGDTQYFGPGTRLTVL.

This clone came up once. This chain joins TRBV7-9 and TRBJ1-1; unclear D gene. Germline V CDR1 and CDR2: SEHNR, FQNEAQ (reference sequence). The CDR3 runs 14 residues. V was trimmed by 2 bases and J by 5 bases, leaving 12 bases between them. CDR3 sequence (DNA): TGTGCCAGCAGCTTACATCGGGAGAAGACTGAAGCTTTCTTT. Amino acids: CASSLHREKTEAFF.

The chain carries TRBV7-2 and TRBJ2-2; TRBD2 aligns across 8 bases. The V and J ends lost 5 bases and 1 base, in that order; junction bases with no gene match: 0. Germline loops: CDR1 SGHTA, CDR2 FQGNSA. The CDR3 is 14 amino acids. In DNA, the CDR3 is TGTGCCAGCAGCGCGGGGGGGAACACCGGGGAGCTGTTTTTT. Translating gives CASSAGGNTGELFF.

CDR3 nucleotide sequence: TGTGCCAGCAGCCCGGGACAGGGGTCCCACGAGCAGTACTTC. It encodes CASSPGQGSHEQYF. The rearrangement links TRBV6-5 to TRBJ2-7; 10 bases line up with TRBD1. The germline V gene has CDR1 MNHEY and CDR2 SVGAGI. The CDR3 loop spans 14 amino acids. The V segment lost 6 bases and the J segment 5 bases; nucleotides outside the gene matches: 7.

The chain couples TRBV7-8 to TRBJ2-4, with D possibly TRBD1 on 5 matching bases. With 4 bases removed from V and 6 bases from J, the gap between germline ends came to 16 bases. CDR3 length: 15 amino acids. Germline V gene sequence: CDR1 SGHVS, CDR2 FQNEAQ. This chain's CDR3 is CASSSGRGPGNIQYF. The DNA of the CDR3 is TGTGCCAGCAGCTCCGGTAGGGGCCCGGGAAACATTCAGTACTTC.

In nucleotides, the CDR3 is TGTGCCAGCAGCCCCCAGGGGGACTGGGAGCAGTACTTC. Protein product: CASSPQGDWEQYF. The V and J genes are TRBV7-9 and TRBJ2-7; perhaps TRBD1 as D (7 bases). From germline, CDR1 is SEHNR and CDR2 FQNEAQ (reference sequence). V lost 5 bases and J lost 7, with 15 bases in between. The CDR3 length is 13 residues.

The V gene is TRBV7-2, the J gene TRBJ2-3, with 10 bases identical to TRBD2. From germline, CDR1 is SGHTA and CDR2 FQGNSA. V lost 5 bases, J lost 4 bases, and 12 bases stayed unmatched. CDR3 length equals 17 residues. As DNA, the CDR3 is TGTGCCAGCAGCCGACGGACTAGCGGAGGGGCGGCAGATACGCAGTATTTT. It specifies CASSRRTSGGAADTQYF.